What follows is one TCR beta chain and its context. The sample originates from a study of shared clonotypes between healthy human individuals. Donors comprised only Caucasian adults living in Nashville, Tennessee. The study ran the assay at deep level. Input per replicate PCR of unsorted PBMC was roughly 300 ng DNA, corresponding to approximately 30,000 T cell genomes. Unsorted PBMC DNA was sequenced on ten immunoSEQ deep assay plates. Only in-frame clones appear in the TCRdb table, and some are missing; sequencing was by immunoSEQ multiplex PCR. Among under 600,000 clones, roughly 72% were seen once, and the ten largest hold more than 10%. The length of the CDR3 is 15 residues. CDR1 and CDR2 from the germline V gene are MNHEY and SVGAGI. Trimming left V 4 bases short and J 0 bases short, with 10 bases between.

Sequenced sample: PBMCs. The chain is built from TRBV6-5 and TRBJ2-1; no clear D gene. The receptor was isolated from a middle-aged woman in good health. Some clones in this sample may be carry-over from other donors' samples. CDR3 sequence reads: CASSFYPISYNEQFF. CDR3 coding DNA: TGTGCCAGCAGTTTTTACCCAATCTCCTACAATGAGCAGTTCTTC.